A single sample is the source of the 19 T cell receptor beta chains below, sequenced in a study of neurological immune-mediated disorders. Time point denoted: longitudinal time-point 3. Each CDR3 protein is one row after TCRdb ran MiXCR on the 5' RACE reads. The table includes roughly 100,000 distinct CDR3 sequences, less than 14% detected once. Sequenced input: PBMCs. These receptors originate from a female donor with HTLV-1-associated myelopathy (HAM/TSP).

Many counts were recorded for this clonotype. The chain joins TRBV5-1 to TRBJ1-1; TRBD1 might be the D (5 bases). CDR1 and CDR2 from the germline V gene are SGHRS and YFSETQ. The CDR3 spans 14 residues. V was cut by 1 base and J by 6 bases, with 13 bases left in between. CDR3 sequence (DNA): TGCGCCAGCAGCTTGATTGGGAGGGGCGCTGAAGCTTTCTTT. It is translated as CASSLIGRGAEAFF.

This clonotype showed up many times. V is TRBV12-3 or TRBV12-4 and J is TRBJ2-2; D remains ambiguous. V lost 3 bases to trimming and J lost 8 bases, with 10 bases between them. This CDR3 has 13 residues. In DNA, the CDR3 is TGTGCCAGCAGTTTTGACCCCCCGGGGGAGCTGTTTTTT. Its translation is CASSFDPPGELFF.

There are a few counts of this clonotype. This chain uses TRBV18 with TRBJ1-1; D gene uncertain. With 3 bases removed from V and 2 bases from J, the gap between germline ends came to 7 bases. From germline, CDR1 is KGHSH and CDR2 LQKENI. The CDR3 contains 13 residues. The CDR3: CASSPGVNTEAFF. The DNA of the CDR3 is TGTGCCAGCTCACCCGGGGTTAACACTGAAGCTTTCTTT. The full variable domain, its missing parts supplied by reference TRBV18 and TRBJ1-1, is NAGVMQNPRHLVRRRGQEARLRCSPMKGHSHVYWYRQLPEEGLKFMVYLQKENIIDESGMPKERFSAEFPKEGPSILRIQQVVRGDSAAYFCASSPGVNTEAFFGQGTRLTVV.

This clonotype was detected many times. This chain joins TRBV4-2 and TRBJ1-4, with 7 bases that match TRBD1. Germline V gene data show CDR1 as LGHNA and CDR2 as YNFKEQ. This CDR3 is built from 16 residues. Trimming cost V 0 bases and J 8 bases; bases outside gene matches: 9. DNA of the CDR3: TGTGCCAGCAGCCAAGATAGGCCAGGGGGTGGAGAAAAACTGTTTTTT. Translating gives CASSQDRPGGGEKLFF.

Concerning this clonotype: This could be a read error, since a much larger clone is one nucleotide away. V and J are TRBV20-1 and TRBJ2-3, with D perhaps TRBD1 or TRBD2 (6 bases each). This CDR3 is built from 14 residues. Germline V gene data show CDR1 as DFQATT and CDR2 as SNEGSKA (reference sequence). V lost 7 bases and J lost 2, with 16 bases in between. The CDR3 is CSVLEGGHTDTQYF. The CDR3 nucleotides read TGCAGTGTACTAGAGGGGGGACACACAGATACGCAGTATTTT.

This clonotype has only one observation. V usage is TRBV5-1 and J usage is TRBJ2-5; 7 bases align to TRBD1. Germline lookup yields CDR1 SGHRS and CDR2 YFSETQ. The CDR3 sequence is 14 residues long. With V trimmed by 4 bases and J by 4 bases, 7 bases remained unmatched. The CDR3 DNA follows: TGCGCCAGCAGCATGGGACAGTCCGGAGAGACCCAGTACTTC. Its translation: CASSMGQSGETQYF.

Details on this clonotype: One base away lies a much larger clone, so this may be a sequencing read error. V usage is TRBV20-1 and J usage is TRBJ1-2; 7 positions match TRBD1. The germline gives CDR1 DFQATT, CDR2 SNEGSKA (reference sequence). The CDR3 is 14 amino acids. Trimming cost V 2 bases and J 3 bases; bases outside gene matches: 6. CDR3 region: CSARWDSTYYGYTF. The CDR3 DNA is TGCAGTGCTAGATGGGACAGCACCTACTATGGCTACACCTTC.

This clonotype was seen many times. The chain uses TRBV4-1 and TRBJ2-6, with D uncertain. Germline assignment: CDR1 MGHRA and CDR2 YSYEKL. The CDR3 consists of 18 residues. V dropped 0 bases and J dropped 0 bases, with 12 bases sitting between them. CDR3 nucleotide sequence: TGCGCCAGCAGCCAAGACCTTATGGGCTCCTCTGGGGCCAACGTCCTGACTTTC. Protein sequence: CASSQDLMGSSGANVLTF.

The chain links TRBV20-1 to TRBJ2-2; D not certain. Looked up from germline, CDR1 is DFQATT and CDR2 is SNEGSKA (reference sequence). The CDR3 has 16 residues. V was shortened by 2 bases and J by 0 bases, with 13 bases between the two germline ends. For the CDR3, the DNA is TGCAGTGCTAGAACAGACCCTATCGCGAACACCGGGGAGCTGTTTTTT. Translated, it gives CSARTDPIANTGELFF.

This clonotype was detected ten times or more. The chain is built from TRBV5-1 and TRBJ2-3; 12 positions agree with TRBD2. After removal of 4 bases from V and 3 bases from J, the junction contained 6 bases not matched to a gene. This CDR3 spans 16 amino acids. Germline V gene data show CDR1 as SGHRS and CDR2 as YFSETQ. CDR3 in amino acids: CASSPRGTSGTDTQYF. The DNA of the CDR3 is TGCGCCAGCAGCCCCCGTGGGACTAGCGGGACAGATACGCAGTATTTT.

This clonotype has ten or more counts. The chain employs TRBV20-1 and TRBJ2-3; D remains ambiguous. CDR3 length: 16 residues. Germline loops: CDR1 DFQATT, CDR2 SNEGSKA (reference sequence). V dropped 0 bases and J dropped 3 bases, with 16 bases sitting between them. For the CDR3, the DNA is TGCAGTGCTAGAGACGCCCTAGTCAAAGGAACAGATACGCAGTATTTT. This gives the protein CSARDALVKGTDTQYF.

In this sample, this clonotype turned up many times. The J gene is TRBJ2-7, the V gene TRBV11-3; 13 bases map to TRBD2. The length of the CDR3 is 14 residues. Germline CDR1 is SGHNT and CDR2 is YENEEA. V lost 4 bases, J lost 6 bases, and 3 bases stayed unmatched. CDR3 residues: CASSSGTSGAEQYF. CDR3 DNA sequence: TGTGCCAGCAGCTCAGGGACTAGCGGGGCCGAGCAGTACTTC.

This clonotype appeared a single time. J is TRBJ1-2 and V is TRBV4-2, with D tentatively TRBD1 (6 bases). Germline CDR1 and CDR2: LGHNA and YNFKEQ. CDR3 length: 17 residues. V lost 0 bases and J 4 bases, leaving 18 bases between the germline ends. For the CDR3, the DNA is TGTGCCAGCAGCCAAGAGTCTGCACAGGGCTTCGGCTATGGCTACACCTTC. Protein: CASSQESAQGFGYGYTF.

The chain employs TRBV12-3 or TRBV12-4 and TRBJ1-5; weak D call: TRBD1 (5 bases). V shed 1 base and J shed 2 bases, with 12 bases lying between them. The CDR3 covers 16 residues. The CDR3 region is CASSLGGGSGNQPQHF. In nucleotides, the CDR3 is TGTGCCAGCAGTTTAGGTGGGGGGTCGGGCAATCAGCCCCAGCATTTT.

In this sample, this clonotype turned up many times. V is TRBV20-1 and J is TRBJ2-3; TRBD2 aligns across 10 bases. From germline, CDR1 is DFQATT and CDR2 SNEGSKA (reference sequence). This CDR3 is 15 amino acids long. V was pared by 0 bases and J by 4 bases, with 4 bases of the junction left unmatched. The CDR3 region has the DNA TGCAGTGCTAGAGATCCTAGCGGGGGAGCAGATACGCAGTATTTT. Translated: CSARDPSGGADTQYF.

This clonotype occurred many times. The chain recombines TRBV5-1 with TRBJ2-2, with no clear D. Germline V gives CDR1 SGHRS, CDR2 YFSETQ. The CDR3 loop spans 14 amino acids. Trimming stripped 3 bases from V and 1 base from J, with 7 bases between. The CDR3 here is CASSSRLNTGELFF. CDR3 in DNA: TGCGCCAGCAGCTCCAGACTGAACACCGGGGAGCTGTTTTTT.

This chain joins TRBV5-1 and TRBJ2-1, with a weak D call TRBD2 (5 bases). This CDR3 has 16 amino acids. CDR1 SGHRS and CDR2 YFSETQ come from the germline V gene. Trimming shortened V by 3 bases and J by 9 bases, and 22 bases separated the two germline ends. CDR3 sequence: CASSSPRSGSWGEQFF. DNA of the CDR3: TGCGCCAGCAGCTCGCCCCGGTCGGGGTCCTGGGGTGAGCAGTTCTTC.

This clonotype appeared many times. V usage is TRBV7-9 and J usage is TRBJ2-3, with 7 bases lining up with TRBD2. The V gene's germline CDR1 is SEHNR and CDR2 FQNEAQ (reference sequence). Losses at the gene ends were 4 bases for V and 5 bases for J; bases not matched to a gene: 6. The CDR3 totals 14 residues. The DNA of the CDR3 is TGTGCCAGCAGCTGGCGGGGGTCGGAAGATACGCAGTATTTT. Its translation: CASSWRGSEDTQYF.

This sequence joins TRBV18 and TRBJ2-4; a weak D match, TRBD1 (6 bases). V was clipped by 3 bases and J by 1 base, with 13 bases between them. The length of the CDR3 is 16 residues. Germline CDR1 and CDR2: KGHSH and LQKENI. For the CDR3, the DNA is TGTGCCAGCTCACCTGATGAGGGGGATGCCAAAAACATTCAGTACTTC. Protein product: CASSPDEGDAKNIQYF.